These 7 T cell receptor beta chains originate from one sample sequenced in a study of T cells after yellow fever vaccination. TCRdb reprocessed the 5' RACE reads with MiXCR, giving one entry per CDR3 protein. The sample consists of around 590,000 distinct CDR3 sequences, approximately 13% of them appearing once. The starting material was PBMCs, obtained on the day of the yellow fever booster vaccination. The receptors were gathered from a man aged 30 to 39 who received the YFV17D yellow fever vaccine.

The V and J genes are TRBV5-1 and TRBJ1-2; possibly TRBD1 for D (5 bases). Germline lookup yields CDR1 SGHRS and CDR2 YFSETQ. The CDR3 consists of 14 residues. Trimming pared 5 bases from V and 8 bases from J, leaving 19 bases between. CDR3 sequence (DNA): TGCGCCAGCAGAGAAGTCGCAGGGAATCGCGGCTACACCTTC. Translating it yields CASREVAGNRGYTF.

The chain employs TRBV11-2 and TRBJ2-7; possibly TRBD1 for D (5 bases). This CDR3 has 15 residues. Deletions cut 5 bases from V and 1 base from J, with 15 bases between. Germline CDR1 SGHAT, CDR2 FQNNGV. CDR3 loop: CASSTTDTTSYEQYF. In DNA form, the CDR3 reads TGTGCCAGCAGCACGACAGATACAACATCCTACGAGCAGTACTTC.

This clonotype was seen at least ten times. The rearrangement joins TRBV12-3 or TRBV12-4 to TRBJ2-3; no definite D call. This CDR3 contains 13 residues. Trimming took off 3 bases at V and 2 bases at J, with 6 bases between the two ends. The CDR3 reads CASSFTATDTQYF. The CDR3 region has the DNA TGTGCCAGCAGTTTTACCGCCACAGATACGCAGTATTTT.

This clonotype has ten or more counts. This chain connects TRBV29-1 to TRBJ2-5; D not certain. Trimming removed 3 bases at V and 4 bases at J, with 9 bases between. The CDR3 sequence is 12 residues long. The germline CDR1 and CDR2 sequences are SQVTM and ANQGSEA. CDR3 nucleotides: TGCAGCGTTGACAGAGGTTTAGAGACCCAGTACTTC. Protein: CSVDRGLETQYF.

The J gene is TRBJ2-1, the V gene TRBV7-3; tentatively, D is TRBD2 (6 bases). This CDR3 has 19 residues. Per germline, CDR1 SGHTA and CDR2 FQGTGA. Trimming took 2 bases from V and 0 from J, leaving 20 bases between them. CDR3 sequence: CASSLYPPDYQASYNEQFF. The CDR3 DNA follows: TGTGCCAGCAGCTTATACCCCCCGGACTATCAGGCCTCCTACAATGAGCAGTTCTTC.

This clonotype was counted between two and nine times. The rearrangement uses TRBV20-1 and TRBJ2-5; 7 bases map to TRBD2. With V trimmed by 0 bases and J by 3 bases, 13 bases remained unmatched. The CDR3 loop spans 17 amino acids. Germline-derived CDR1 and CDR2 are DFQATT and SNEGSKA (reference sequence). The chain's CDR3 is CSARDPLTGGNKETQYF. For the CDR3, the DNA is TGCAGTGCTAGAGATCCCCTAACCGGGGGGAACAAAGAGACCCAGTACTTC.

This clonotype was counted a few times. The V call is TRBV5-1, the J call TRBJ2-3; D is unclear. Germline V gene data show CDR1 as SGHRS and CDR2 as YFSETQ. Trimming pared 2 bases from V and 3 bases from J, leaving 10 bases between. The CDR3 has 14 residues. CDR3 nucleotide sequence: TGCGCCAGCAGCTTAGCACACGTAACAGATACGCAGTATTTT. It is translated as CASSLAHVTDTQYF.